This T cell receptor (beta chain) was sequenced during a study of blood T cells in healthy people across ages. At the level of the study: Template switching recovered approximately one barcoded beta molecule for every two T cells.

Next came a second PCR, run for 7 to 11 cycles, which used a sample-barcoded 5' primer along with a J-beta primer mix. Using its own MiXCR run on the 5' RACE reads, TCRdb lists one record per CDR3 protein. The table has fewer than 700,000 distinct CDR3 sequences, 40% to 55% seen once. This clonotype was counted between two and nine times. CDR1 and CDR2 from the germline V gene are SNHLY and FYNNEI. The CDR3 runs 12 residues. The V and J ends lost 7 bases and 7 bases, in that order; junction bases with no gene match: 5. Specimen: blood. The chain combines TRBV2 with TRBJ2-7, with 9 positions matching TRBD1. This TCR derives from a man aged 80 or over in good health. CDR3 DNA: TGTGCCAGCAAGGGACAGGGTGGGGAGCAGTACTTC. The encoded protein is CASKGQGGEQYF. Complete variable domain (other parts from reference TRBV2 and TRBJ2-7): EPEVTQTPSHQVTQMGQEVILRCVPISNHLYFYWYRQILGQKVEFLVSFYNNEISEKSEIFDDQFSVERPDGSNFTLKIRSTKLEDSAMYFCASKGQGGEQYFGPGTRLTVT.